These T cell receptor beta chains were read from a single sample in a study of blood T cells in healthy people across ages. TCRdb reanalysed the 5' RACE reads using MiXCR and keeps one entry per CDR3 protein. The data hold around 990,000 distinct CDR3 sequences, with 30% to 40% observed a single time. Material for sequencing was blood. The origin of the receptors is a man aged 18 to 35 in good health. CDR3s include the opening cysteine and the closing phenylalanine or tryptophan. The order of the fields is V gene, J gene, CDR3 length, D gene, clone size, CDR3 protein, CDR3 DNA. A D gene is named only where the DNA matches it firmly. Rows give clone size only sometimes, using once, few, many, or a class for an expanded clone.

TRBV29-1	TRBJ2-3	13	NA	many	CSVDVTLADTQYF	TGCAGCGTTGACGTGACTCTCGCAGATACGCAGTATTTT
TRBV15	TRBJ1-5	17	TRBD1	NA	CATRTGAYAEGNQPQHF	TGTGCCACCAGGACAGGGGCCTATGCAGAGGGCAATCAGCCCCAGCATTTT
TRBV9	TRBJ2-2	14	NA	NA	CASRRGADTGELFF	TGTGCCAGCAGACGGGGCGCGGACACCGGGGAGCTGTTTTTT
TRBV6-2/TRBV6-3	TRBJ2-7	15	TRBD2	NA	CASGYSSGGASEQYF	TGTGCCAGCGGTTACTCTAGCGGGGGGGCCTCTGAGCAGTACTTC
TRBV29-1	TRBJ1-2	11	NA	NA	CSVVDGYGYTF	TGCAGCGTTGTTGATGGCTATGGCTACACCTTC
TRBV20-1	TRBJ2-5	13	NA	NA	CSTGQGLGETQYF	TGCAGTACGGGACAGGGACTAGGAGAGACCCAGTACTTC
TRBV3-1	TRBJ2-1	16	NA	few	CASSLTEGLNYNEQFF	TGTGCCAGCAGCCTTACCGAGGGACTCAATTACAATGAGCAGTTCTTC
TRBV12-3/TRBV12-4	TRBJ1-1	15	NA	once	CASSGLGGIGTEAFF	TGTGCCAGCAGTGGCCTCGGAGGGATTGGGACTGAAGCTTTCTTT
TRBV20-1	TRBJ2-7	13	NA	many	CSASPAQNYEQYF	TGCAGTGCCTCACCGGCCCAAAACTACGAGCAGTACTTC
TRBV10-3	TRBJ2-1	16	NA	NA	CAISGAGLSSYNEQFF	TGTGCCATCAGTGGGGCGGGATTGAGCTCCTACAATGAGCAGTTCTTC
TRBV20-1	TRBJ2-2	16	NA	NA	CSARGAGTENTGELFF	TGCAGTGCTAGAGGGGCCGGGACGGAAAACACCGGGGAGCTGTTTTTT
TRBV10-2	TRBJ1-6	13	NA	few	CAISEAYNSPLHF	TGCGCCATATCAGAGGCCTATAATTCACCCCTCCACTTT
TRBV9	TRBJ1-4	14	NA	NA	CASSEDAVREKLFF	TGTGCCAGCAGCGAGGACGCCGTCCGTGAAAAACTGTTTTTT
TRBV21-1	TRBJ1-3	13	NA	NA	CASSARQGNTIYF	TGTGCCAGCAGCGCCAGACAGGGAAACACCATATATTTT
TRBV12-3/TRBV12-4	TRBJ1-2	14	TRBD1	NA	CASRPGTGGYGYTF	TGTGCCAGCAGACCCGGGACAGGGGGCTATGGCTACACCTTC
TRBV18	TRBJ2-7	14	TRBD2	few	CASSSSGGDNEQYF	TGTGCCAGCTCATCTAGCGGGGGAGACAATGAGCAGTACTTC
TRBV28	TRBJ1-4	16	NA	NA	CASSLWGRQTNEKLFF	TGTGCCAGCAGTTTATGGGGTAGACAGACAAATGAAAAACTGTTTTTT
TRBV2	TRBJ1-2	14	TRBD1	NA	CASTPGQGAYGYTF	TGTGCCAGCACCCCGGGACAGGGGGCCTATGGCTACACCTTC
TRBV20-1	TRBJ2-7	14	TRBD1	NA	CSARTGQGSYEQYF	TGCAGTGCTAGGACGGGACAGGGGTCCTACGAGCAGTACTTC
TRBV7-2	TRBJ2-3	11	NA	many	CASSLRVTQYF	TGTGCCAGCAGCTTAAGAGTTACGCAGTATTTT